One sample yielded the 11 T cell receptor beta chains listed below, sequenced in a study of blood T cell repertoires in COVID-19. This table comes from immunoSEQ multiplex PCR, and its TCRdb copy is limited to in-frame clones, with some not included. Among fewer than 250,000 clones listed, around 82% were seen once. Source material: peripheral blood. The receptors were gathered from a woman aged 45-59 years with acute or convalescent COVID-19.

Written as DNA, the CDR3 is TGTGCCAGCAGTCAACGGGACAGGCTTAACACTGAAGCTTTCTTT. This translates into CASSQRDRLNTEAFF. The genes are TRBV28 and TRBJ1-1, with 8 bases identical to TRBD1. CDR3 size: 15 residues. CDR1 and CDR2 from the germline V gene are MDHEN and SYDVKM. The junction had 7 bases not matched to a gene; V was cut back by 5 bases and J by 2 bases.

As concerns this clone: In the same sample, other DNA sequences code for this CDR3. This sequence joins TRBV28 and TRBJ1-4; D is unresolved. CDR3 length equals 11 residues. CDR1 MDHEN and CDR2 SYDVKM come from the germline V gene. Trimming stripped 6 bases from V and 7 bases from J, with 6 bases between. The CDR3 nucleotides read TGTGCCAGCAGCCTTCGTGAAAAACTGTTTTTT. Its translation: CASSLREKLFF.

The V gene is TRBV29-1, the J gene TRBJ1-1; 9 positions match TRBD1. Germline loops: CDR1 SQVTM, CDR2 ANQGSEA. The CDR3 is 13 amino acids. V was clipped by 5 bases and J by 5 bases; unmatched bases: 6. The CDR3 loop reads CSVFRTGETEAFF. CDR3 bases: TGCAGCGTTTTCCGGACAGGGGAAACTGAAGCTTTCTTT. Drawing the rest from reference TRBV29-1 and TRBJ1-1, the complete variable domain is SAVISQKPSRDICQRGTSLTIQCQVDSQVTMMFWYRQQPGQSLTLIATANQGSEATYESGFVIDKFPISRPNLTFSTLTVSNMSPEDSSIYLCSVFRTGETEAFFGQGTRLTVV.

This clone was detected once. CDR3 sequence reads: CAINQDSSNEQFF. CDR3 in DNA: TGTGCCATCAACCAGGACAGTAGCAATGAGCAGTTCTTC. The chain couples TRBV10-3 to TRBJ2-1, with a possible D match to TRBD1 (6 bases). Germline CDR1 reads ENHRY; CDR2 reads SYGVKD. CDR3 length equals 13 residues. Trimming stripped 7 bases from V and 6 bases from J, with 13 bases between.

V and J are TRBV4-2 and TRBJ2-3, with 11 bases matching TRBD2. V lost 4 bases, J lost 2 bases, and 5 bases stayed unmatched. Germline V gene data show CDR1 as LGHNA and CDR2 as YNFKEQ. The CDR3 covers 16 residues. The CDR3 spells CASSLKTSGTTDTQYF. In DNA, the CDR3 is TGTGCCAGCAGCCTTAAGACTAGCGGGACCACAGATACGCAGTATTTT.

The CDR3 protein is CASSPASQGRETQYF. CDR3 nucleotides: TGTGCCAGCAGCCCCGCCTCTCAGGGGCGGGAGACCCAGTACTTC. The chain is built from TRBV7-3 and TRBJ2-5; D is perhaps TRBD1 (6 bases). V lost 5 bases and J 5 bases, leaving 18 bases between the germline ends. This CDR3 spans 15 amino acids. Germline assignment: CDR1 SGHTA and CDR2 FQGTGA.

The rearrangement links TRBV11-3 to TRBJ1-1, with no clear D. The CDR3 consists of 13 residues. Between the trimmed V and J ends, which lost 1 base and 1 base, there was a span of 4 bases. Germline assignment: CDR1 SGHNT and CDR2 YENEEA. CDR3 coding DNA: TGTGCCAGCAGCTTAGGGCCGAACACTGAAGCTTTCTTT. This translates into CASSLGPNTEAFF.

This clone was seen a single time. The chain has TRBV7-9 and TRBJ1-5, with 8 bases aligning to TRBD1. This CDR3 comprises 17 residues. V was clipped by 0 bases and J by 0 bases; unmatched bases: 4. Germline loops: CDR1 SEHNR, CDR2 FQNEAQ (reference sequence). The CDR3 nucleotides read TGTGCCAGCAGCTTAGCCCGGACAGGGCTTAGCAATCAGCCCCAGCATTTT. Its translation is CASSLARTGLSNQPQHF.

This chain joins TRBV27 and TRBJ2-7; D might be TRBD1 (6 bases). V lost 6 bases to trimming and J lost 4 bases, with 10 bases between them. This CDR3 has 12 residues. Germline V gene lookup returns CDR1 MNHEY and CDR2 SMNVEV (reference sequence). Here the CDR3 DNA reads TGTGCCAGCAGAACAGGGTGGTACGAGCAGTACTTC. This encodes CASRTGWYEQYF.

The V gene is TRBV27, the J gene TRBJ2-4, with 8 positions matching TRBD2. Germline lookup yields CDR1 MNHEY and CDR2 SMNVEV (reference sequence). The CDR3 has 15 amino acids. The V gene end was trimmed by 7 bases and the J gene end by 2 bases; junction bases not matched to a gene: 7. This CDR3 reads CASKGTSGTKNIQYF. DNA for the CDR3: TGTGCCAGCAAGGGAACTAGCGGCACCAAAAACATTCAGTACTTC.

The chain combines TRBV2 with TRBJ2-1, with 11 bases identical to TRBD2. V shed 10 bases, J shed 7 bases, and the junction held 9 bases outside the gene matches. The CDR3 runs 14 residues. CDR1 and CDR2 (germline): SNHLY, FYNNEI. The CDR3 DNA is TGTGCCACCCCGCCGGGACTAGCGGTTAATGAGCAGTTCTTC. Protein: CATPPGLAVNEQFF. The full variable domain, rest sourced from reference TRBV2 and TRBJ2-1, is EPEVTQTPSHQVTQMGQEVILRCVPISNHLYFYWYRQILGQKVEFLVSFYNNEISEKSEIFDDQFSVERPDGSNFTLKIRSTKLEDSAMYFCATPPGLAVNEQFFGPGTRLTVL.